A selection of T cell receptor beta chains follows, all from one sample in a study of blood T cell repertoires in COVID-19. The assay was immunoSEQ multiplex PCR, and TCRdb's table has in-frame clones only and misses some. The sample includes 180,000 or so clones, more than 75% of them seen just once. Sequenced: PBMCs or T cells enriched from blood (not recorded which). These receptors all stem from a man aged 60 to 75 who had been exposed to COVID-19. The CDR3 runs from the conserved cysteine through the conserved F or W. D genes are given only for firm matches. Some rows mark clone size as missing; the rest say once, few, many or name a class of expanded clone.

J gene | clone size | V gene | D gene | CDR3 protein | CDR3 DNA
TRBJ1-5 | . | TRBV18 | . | CASSPPGRQNQPQHF | TGTGCCAGCTCACCACCGGGGAGACAAAATCAGCCCCAGCATTTT
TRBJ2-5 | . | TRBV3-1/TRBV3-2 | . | CASIWPGETQYF | TGTGCCAGCATTTGGCCGGGAGAGACCCAGTACTTC
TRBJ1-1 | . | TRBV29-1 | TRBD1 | CSVQRQGNTEAFF | TGCAGCGTTCAGCGACAGGGGAACACTGAAGCTTTCTTT
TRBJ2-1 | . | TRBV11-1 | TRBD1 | CASSLVGQGGNEQFF | TGTGCCAGCAGCTTAGTGGGACAGGGGGGTAATGAGCAGTTCTTC
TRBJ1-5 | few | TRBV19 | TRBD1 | CASSIQGAGQPQHF | TGTGCCAGTAGTATACAGGGGGCCGGTCAGCCCCAGCATTTT
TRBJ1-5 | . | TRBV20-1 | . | CSASLLSVGRNQPQHF | TGCAGTGCTAGTTTATTGTCTGTGGGGCGCAATCAGCCCCAGCATTTT
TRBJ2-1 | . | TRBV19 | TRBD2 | CAATSGRNEQFF | TGTGCCGCAACTAGCGGGAGGAATGAGCAGTTCTTC
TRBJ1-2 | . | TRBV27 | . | CASSLKGGEGYTF | TGTGCCAGCAGTTTGAAAGGGGGTGAGGGCTACACCTTC
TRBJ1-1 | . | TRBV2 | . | CASTLDSLNTEAFF | TGTGCCAGTACCTTAGACAGTTTGAACACTGAAGCTTTCTTT
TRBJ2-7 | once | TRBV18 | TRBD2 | CASSPKTGTSLFASYEQYF | TGTGCCAGCTCACCAAAAACCGGGACTAGCCTGTTTGCGTCGTACGAGCAGTACTTC
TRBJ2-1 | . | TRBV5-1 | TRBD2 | CASDYGLAGSYNEQFF | TGCGCCAGCGACTACGGACTAGCGGGTTCCTACAATGAGCAGTTCTTC
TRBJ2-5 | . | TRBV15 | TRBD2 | CATSRGLAGQETQYF | TGTGCCACCAGCAGGGGACTAGCGGGACAAGAGACCCAGTACTTC
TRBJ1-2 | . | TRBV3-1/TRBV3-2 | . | CASSQNVGQGGYTF | TGTGCCAGCAGCCAGAACGTAGGGCAGGGTGGCTACACCTTC
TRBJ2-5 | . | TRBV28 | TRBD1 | CASSLQGVHQETQYF | TGTGCCAGCAGTTTACAGGGGGTACACCAAGAGACCCAGTACTTC
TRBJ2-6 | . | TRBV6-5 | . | CAHRFSGANVLTF | TGTGCCCACAGGTTTTCTGGGGCCAACGTCCTGACTTTC
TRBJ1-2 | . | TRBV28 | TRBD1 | CASSEATGRLNGYTF | TGTGCCAGCAGTGAGGCGACAGGGAGGTTGAATGGCTACACCTTC
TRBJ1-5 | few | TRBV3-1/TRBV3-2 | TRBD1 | CASSQRRGRNQPQHF | TGTGCCAGCAGTCAAAGAAGGGGGCGGAATCAGCCCCAGCATTTT
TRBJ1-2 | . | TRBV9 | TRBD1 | CASSARQGAPGSHTF | TGTGCCAGCAGCGCAAGACAGGGCGCCCCGGGGTCTCACACCTTC
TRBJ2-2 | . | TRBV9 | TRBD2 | CASSPGLAGVGTGELFF | TGTGCCAGCAGCCCCGGACTAGCGGGAGTGGGAACCGGGGAGCTGTTTTTT
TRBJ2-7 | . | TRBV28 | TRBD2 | CASSFVSGRTTGEQYF | TGTGCCAGCAGTTTTGTTAGCGGGAGGACTACGGGGGAGCAGTACTTC
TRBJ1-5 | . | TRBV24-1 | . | CATSDSLSRQPQHF | TGTGCCACCAGTGATTCCCTATCTCGGCAGCCCCAGCATTTT
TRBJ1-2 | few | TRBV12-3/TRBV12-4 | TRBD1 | CASSQQGNYGYTF | TGTGCCAGCAGTCAACAGGGGAACTATGGCTACACCTTC
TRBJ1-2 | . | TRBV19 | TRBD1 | CASRTGTNYGYTF | TGTGCCAGCCGGACAGGGACTAACTATGGCTACACCTTC
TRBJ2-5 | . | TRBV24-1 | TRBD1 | CATSVPGGLETQYF | TGTGCCACCAGTGTACCAGGGGGCTTAGAGACCCAGTACTTC
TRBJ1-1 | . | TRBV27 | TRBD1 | CASSLTGDTEAFF | TGTGCCAGCAGTCTAACAGGGGACACTGAAGCTTTCTTT
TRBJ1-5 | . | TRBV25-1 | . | CASSELGDSSNQPQHF | TGTGCCAGCAGTGAGCTCGGGGATTCTAGCAATCAGCCCCAGCATTTT
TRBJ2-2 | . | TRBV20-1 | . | CSASLSAGDTGELFF | TGCAGTGCCAGTTTATCGGCAGGGGACACCGGGGAGCTGTTTTTT
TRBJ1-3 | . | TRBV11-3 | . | CASSPTLSSGNTIYF | TGTGCCAGCAGCCCAACCTTGAGCTCTGGAAACACCATATATTTT
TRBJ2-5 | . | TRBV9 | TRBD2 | CASSAFPSGGETQYF | TGTGCCAGCAGCGCCTTTCCGTCGGGGGGAGAGACCCAGTACTTC
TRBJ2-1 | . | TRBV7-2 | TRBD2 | CASSLGASGTYNEQFF | TGTGCCAGCAGCTTGGGGGCTAGCGGGACATACAATGAGCAGTTCTTC
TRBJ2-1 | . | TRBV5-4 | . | CASSLFSGSSYNEQFF | TGTGCCAGCAGCTTGTTTTCAGGCAGCTCCTACAATGAGCAGTTCTTC
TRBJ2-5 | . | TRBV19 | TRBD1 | CASSPTGADWETQYF | TGTGCCAGTAGCCCGACAGGGGCGGATTGGGAGACCCAGTACTTC
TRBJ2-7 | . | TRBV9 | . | CASSQRAGVPYEQYF | TGTGCCAGCAGCCAAAGGGCAGGGGTTCCCTACGAGCAGTACTTC
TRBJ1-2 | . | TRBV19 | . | CASSTGDYGYTF | TGTGCCAGTAGTACAGGGGACTATGGCTACACCTTC
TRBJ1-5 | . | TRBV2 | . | CASSGRQYSNQPQHF | TGTGCCAGCAGTGGTCGTCAGTATAGCAATCAGCCCCAGCATTTT
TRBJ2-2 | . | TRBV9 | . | CASSVASAGVTGELFF | TGTGCCAGCAGCGTAGCTTCAGCGGGTGTTACCGGGGAGCTGTTTTTT
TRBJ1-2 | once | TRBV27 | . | CASSVTAAYGYTF | TGTGCCAGCAGTGTAACAGCAGCCTATGGCTACACCTTC
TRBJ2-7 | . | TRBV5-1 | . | CASSLGGSRSYEQYF | TGCGCCAGCAGCTTGGGCGGGTCCCGCTCCTACGAGCAGTACTTC
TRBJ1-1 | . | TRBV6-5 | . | CATILQGFMNTEAFF | TGTGCCACCATCCTCCAGGGCTTTATGAACACTGAAGCTTTCTTT
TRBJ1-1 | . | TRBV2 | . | CASTTRGGSTYTDPEAFF | TGTGCCAGCACGACCAGGGGTGGCTCTACTTATACAGACCCTGAAGCTTTCTTT
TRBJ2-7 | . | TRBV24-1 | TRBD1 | CATSRGNFHEQYF | TGTGCCACCAGCAGGGGGAATTTCCACGAGCAGTACTTC
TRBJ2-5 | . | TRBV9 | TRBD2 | CASSVGGSAGGFQETQYF | TGTGCCAGCAGCGTAGGAGGGTCTGCGGGAGGGTTCCAAGAGACCCAGTACTTC
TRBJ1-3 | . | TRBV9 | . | CASSVVGPGGADLDTIYF | TGTGCCAGCAGCGTAGTAGGGCCCGGGGGAGCCGATCTCGACACCATATATTTT
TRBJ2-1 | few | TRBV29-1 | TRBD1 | CSVGQGVGSNEQFF | TGCAGCGTGGGACAGGGGGTCGGTTCCAATGAGCAGTTCTTC
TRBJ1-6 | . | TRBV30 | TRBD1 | CAWRGQGTNSPLHF | TGTGCCTGGAGGGGACAGGGGACTAATTCACCCCTCCACTTT
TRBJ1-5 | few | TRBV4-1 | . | CASRPIAGDSNQPQHF | TGCGCCAGCAGGCCTATCGCAGGGGATAGCAATCAGCCCCAGCATTTT
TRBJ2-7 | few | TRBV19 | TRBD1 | CASSRGQSYEQYF | TGTGCCAGTAGCAGGGGACAGTCCTACGAGCAGTACTTC
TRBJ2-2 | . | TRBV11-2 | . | CASSWGLNTGELFF | TGTGCCAGCAGCTGGGGACTGAACACCGGGGAGCTGTTTTTT
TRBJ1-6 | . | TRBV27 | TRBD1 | CASSPRTGNSPLHF | TGTGCCAGCAGTCCCCGGACAGGGAACTCACCCCTCCACTTT
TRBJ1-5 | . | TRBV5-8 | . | CASSLVGPNPYSNQPQHF | TGTGCCAGCAGCTTGGTGGGGCCCAACCCTTATAGCAATCAGCCCCAGCATTTT
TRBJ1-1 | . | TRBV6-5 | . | CASSPLTGTTEAFF | TGTGCCAGCAGCCCCCTGACAGGTACCACTGAAGCTTTCTTT
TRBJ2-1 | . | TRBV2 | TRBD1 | CASSERGRYGNEQFF | TGTGCCAGCAGTGAAAGGGGGCGATATGGGAATGAGCAGTTCTTC
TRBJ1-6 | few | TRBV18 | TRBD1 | CASSPQDRGRSPLHF | TGTGCCAGCTCACCGCAGGACAGGGGGCGTTCACCCCTCCACTTT
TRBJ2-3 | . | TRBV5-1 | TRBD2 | CASSLGSASGRSDTQYF | TGCGCCAGCAGCTTGGGGTCGGCTAGCGGGAGGTCGGATACGCAGTATTTT
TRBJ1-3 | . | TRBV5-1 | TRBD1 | CASSLEGQGINTIYF | TGCGCCAGCAGCTTGGAGGGACAGGGGATAAACACCATATATTTT
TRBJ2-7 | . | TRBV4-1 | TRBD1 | CASSRSETGPDEQYF | TGCGCCAGCAGCCGGAGTGAGACAGGGCCTGACGAGCAGTACTTC
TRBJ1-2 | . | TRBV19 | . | CASSTSNYGYTF | TGTGCCAGTAGTACATCTAACTATGGCTACACCTTC
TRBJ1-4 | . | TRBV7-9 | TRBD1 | CASSSETGFSEKLFF | TGTGCCAGCAGTTCCGAGACAGGGTTTTCGGAAAAACTGTTTTTT
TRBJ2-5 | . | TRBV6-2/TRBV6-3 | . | CASSSWETQYF | TGTGCCAGCAGCAGCTGGGAGACCCAGTACTTC
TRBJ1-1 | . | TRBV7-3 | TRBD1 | CASSADRGAEAFF | TGTGCCAGCAGCGCCGACAGGGGAGCGGAAGCTTTCTTT